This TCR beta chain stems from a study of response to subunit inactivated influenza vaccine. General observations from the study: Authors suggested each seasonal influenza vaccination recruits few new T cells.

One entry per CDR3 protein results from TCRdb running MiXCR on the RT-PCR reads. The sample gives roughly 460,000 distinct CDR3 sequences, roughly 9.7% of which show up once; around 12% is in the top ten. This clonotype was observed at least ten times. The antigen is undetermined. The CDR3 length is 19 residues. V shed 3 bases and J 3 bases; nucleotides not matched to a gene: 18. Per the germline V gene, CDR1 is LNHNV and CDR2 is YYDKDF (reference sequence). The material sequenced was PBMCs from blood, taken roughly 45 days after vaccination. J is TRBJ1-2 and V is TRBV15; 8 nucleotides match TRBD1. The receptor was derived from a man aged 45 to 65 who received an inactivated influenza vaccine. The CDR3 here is CATSSPKIRSGTGDYGYTF. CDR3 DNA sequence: TGTGCCACCAGCAGCCCCAAAATACGCTCCGGGACAGGCGACTATGGCTACACCTTC.